The clone carrying this T cell receptor (beta chain) appeared many times. The data originate from a study of early T cells in non-severe SARS-CoV-2 infection. Germline V gives CDR1 ENHRY, CDR2 SYGVKD. The CDR3 is 13 residues long. After removal of 9 bases from V and 8 bases from J, the junction contained 12 bases not matched to a gene. MiXCR was run by TCRdb on the 5' RACE reads, yielding one entry per CDR3 protein. The table shows tens of thousands of distinct CDR3 sequences, with nearly 10% occurring only once. The sample consisted of whole blood. This chain links TRBV10-3 with TRBJ1-2, with TRBD1 matching 7 bases. This sequence was found in an adult who was a healthcare worker with PCR-confirmed SARS-CoV-2 infection or an uninfected control (not recorded which). CDR3 protein: CAMQNDRDLGYTF. The CDR3 region has the DNA TGTGCCATGCAAAATGACAGGGACTTAGGCTACACCTTC.